A single sample is the source of the 9 T cell receptor beta chains below, sequenced in a study of glioma-infiltrating T cells. Using RNA template, CDR3s of TCR alpha and beta were amplified with iRepertoire arm-PCR. TCRdb ran MiXCR on the multiplex PCR reads and lists one entry per CDR3 protein. This sample has about 410,000 distinct CDR3 sequences, with approximately 42% found just once. Sequences were obtained from glioma tissue, nonneoplastic brain tissue, or PBMCs (not recorded which). These receptor sequences come from a human donor with low-grade glioma or glioblastoma, undergoing nonglioma brain surgery, or in good health (not recorded which).

This clonotype showed up just a few times. The gene calls are TRBV7-6 and TRBJ2-3; D uncertain. V was cut by 3 bases and J by 4 bases, with 11 bases left in between. Germline assignment: CDR1 SGHVS and CDR2 FNYEAQ. The CDR3 consists of 14 residues. The CDR3 DNA sequence: TGTGCCAGCAGCTTCCTAGGAAAGGCAGATACGCAGTATTTT. It translates to CASSFLGKADTQYF. The full variable domain, with the rest looked up from reference TRBV7-6 and TRBJ2-3, is GAGVSQSPRYKVTKRGQDVALRCDPISGHVSLYWYRQALGQGPEFLTYFNYEAQQDKSGLPNDRFSAERPEGSISTLTIQRTEQRDSAMYRCASSFLGKADTQYFGPGTRLTVL.

This clonotype has just a few counts. The V and J genes are TRBV11-1 and TRBJ1-6; D is unresolved. V was pared by 6 bases and J by 7 bases, with 10 bases between. The CDR3 is made up of 13 amino acids. The germline V gene encodes CDR1 SGHAT and CDR2 FQDESV (reference sequence). The CDR3 loop is CASRLEGNSPLHF. The CDR3 region has the DNA TGTGCCAGCAGGCTCGAAGGAAATTCACCCCTCCACTTT.

The rearrangement joins TRBV7-2 to TRBJ2-4; weak D call: TRBD1 (5 bases). V was shortened by 3 bases and J by 8 bases, with 20 bases between the two germline ends. CDR3 length: 16 amino acids. Germline CDR1 reads SGHTA; CDR2 reads FQGNSA. Here the CDR3 reads CASSLGLRGSTDIQYF. The CDR3 nucleotides read TGTGCCAGCAGCTTGGGCCTAAGGGGCAGTACGGACATTCAGTACTTC. The whole variable domain, remainder taken from reference TRBV7-2 and TRBJ2-4, is GAGVSQSPSNKVTEKGKDVELRCDPISGHTALYWYRQSLGQGLEFLIYFQGNSAPDKSGLPSDRFSAERTGGSVSTLTIQRTQQEDSAVYLCASSLGLRGSTDIQYFGAGTRLSVL.

A few counts support this clonotype. This chain uses TRBV18 with TRBJ2-1, with D tentatively TRBD1 (6 bases). This CDR3 region has 15 residues. Trimming stripped 0 bases from V and 14 bases from J, with 20 bases between. Germline loops: CDR1 KGHSH, CDR2 LQKENI. In DNA, the CDR3 is TGTGCCAGCTCACCACCGGGGCTAGACAGGAAAGCTGAGTTCTTC. Amino acids: CASSPPGLDRKAEFF.

V and J are TRBV7-3 and TRBJ2-7, with a weak D call TRBD1 (5 bases). Germline CDR1 reads SGHTA; CDR2 reads FQGTGA. V was clipped by 1 base and J by 2 bases, with 12 bases between them. This CDR3 spans 15 amino acids. The CDR3 nucleotides are TGTGCCAGCAGCTTAAGTTACGGACAACCCTACGAGCAGTACTTC. Residues: CASSLSYGQPYEQYF.

By sample share, this clonotype is large. The chain has TRBV28 and TRBJ2-7, with a tentative D call TRBD2 (6 bases). This CDR3 comprises 14 residues. Trimming removed 3 bases from V and 2 bases from J, with 11 bases in between. The germline V gene has CDR1 MDHEN and CDR2 SYDVKM. CDR3 residues: CASSLGGDAYEQYF. The CDR3 DNA reads TGTGCCAGCAGTTTGGGGGGAGACGCCTACGAGCAGTACTTC.

V gene TRBV28 combines with J gene TRBJ2-3; the D is unclear. Per the germline V gene, CDR1 is MDHEN and CDR2 is SYDVKM. CDR3 length: 11 amino acids. Trimming cost V 6 bases and J 4 bases, with 5 bases left between them. CDR3 in amino acids: CASRYADTQYF. DNA of the CDR3: TGTGCCAGCAGATACGCAGATACGCAGTATTTT. The full variable domain, rest sourced from reference TRBV28 and TRBJ2-3, is DVKVTQSSRYLVKRTGEKVFLECVQDMDHENMFWYRQDPGLGLRLIYFSYDVKMKEKGDIPEGYSVSREKKERFSLILESASTNQTSMYLCASRYADTQYFGPGTRLTVL.

Notes on this clonotype: This may be a read error, as it is one base from a much larger clone. V and J are TRBV27 and TRBJ2-3, with 9 bases that match TRBD2. V shed 7 bases, J shed 3 bases, and the junction held 8 bases outside the gene matches. Germline CDR1 MNHEY, CDR2 SMNVEV (reference sequence). The CDR3 has 15 amino acids. For the CDR3, the DNA is TGTGCCAGCACCTTACTCCTAGCGGGGACAGATACGCAGTATTTT. It translates to CASTLLLAGTDTQYF.

Comments on this clonotype: A much larger clone lies one base from this, so it may be a read error. The chain couples TRBV6-8 to TRBJ2-3; D possibly corresponds to TRBD2 (5 bases). Trimming removed 0 bases from V and 5 bases from J, with 15 bases in between. The CDR3 loop spans 16 amino acids. Germline CDR1 is MNHGY and CDR2 is SAAAGT. CDR3: CASSYSKRGERDTQYF. The CDR3 DNA is TGTGCCAGCAGTTACTCGAAACGGGGAGAGAGAGATACGCAGTATTTT.